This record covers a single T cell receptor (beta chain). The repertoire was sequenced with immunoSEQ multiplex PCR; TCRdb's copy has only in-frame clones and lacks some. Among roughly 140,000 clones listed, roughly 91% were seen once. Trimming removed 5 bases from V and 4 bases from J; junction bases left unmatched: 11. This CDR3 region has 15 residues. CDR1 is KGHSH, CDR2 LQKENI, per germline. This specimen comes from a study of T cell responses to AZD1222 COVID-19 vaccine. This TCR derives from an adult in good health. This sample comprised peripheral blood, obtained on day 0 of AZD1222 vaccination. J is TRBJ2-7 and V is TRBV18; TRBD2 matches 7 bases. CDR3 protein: CASSTSGGRSYEQYF. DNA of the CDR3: TGTGCCAGCTCAACCTCGGGCGGGAGATCGTACGAGCAGTACTTC. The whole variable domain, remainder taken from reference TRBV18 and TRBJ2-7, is NAGVMQNPRHLVRRRGQEARLRCSPMKGHSHVYWYRQLPEEGLKFMVYLQKENIIDESGMPKERFSAEFPKEGPSILRIQQVVRGDSAAYFCASSTSGGRSYEQYFGPGTRLTVT.